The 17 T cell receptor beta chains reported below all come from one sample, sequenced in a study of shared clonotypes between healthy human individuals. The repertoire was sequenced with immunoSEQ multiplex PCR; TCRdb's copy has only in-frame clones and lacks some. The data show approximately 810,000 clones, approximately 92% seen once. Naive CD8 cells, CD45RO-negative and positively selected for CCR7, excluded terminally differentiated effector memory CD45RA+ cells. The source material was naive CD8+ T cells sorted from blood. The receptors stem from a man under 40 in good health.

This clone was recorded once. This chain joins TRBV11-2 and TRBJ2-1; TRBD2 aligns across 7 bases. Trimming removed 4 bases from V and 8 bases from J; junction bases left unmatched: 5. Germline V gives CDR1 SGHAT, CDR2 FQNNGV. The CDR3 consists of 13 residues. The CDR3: CASSYVSGDEQFF. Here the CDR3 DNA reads TGTGCCAGCAGCTATGTAAGCGGGGATGAGCAGTTCTTC.

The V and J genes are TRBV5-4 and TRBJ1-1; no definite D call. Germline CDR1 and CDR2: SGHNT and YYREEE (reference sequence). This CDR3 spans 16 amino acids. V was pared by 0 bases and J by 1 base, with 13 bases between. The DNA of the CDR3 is TGTGCCAGCAGCTTGGGCAGCCGAACTGCGAACACTGAAGCTTTCTTT. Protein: CASSLGSRTANTEAFF.

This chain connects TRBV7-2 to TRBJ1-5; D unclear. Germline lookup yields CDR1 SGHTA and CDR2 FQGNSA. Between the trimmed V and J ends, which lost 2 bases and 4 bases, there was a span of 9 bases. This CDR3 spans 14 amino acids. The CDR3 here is CASSLWWLNQPQHF. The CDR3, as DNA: TGTGCCAGCAGCTTATGGTGGCTTAATCAGCCCCAGCATTTT.

The CDR3 is CASSLGLVGTGELFF. The CDR3 nucleotides read TGTGCCAGCAGTTTAGGGCTAGTTGGCACCGGGGAGCTGTTTTTT. The chain uses TRBV28 and TRBJ2-2; unclear D gene. V was cut by 2 bases and J by 4 bases, with 11 bases left in between. Per germline, CDR1 MDHEN and CDR2 SYDVKM. There are 15 residues in the CDR3.

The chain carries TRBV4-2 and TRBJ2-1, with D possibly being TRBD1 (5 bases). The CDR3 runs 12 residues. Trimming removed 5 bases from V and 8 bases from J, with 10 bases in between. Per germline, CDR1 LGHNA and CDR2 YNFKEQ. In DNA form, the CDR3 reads TGTGCCAGCAGCTTGGGGCAGGATGAGCAGTTCTTC. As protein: CASSLGQDEQFF.

The DNA of the CDR3 is TGTGCCAGCTCCGGACAGGCTCAAGAAGCTTTCTTT. Translated, it gives CASSGQAQEAFF. The V gene is TRBV18, the J gene TRBJ1-1, with 7 bases lining up with TRBD1. The CDR3 is made up of 12 amino acids. Germline V gene sequence: CDR1 KGHSH, CDR2 LQKENI. V shed 6 bases and J 8 bases; nucleotides not matched to a gene: 6.

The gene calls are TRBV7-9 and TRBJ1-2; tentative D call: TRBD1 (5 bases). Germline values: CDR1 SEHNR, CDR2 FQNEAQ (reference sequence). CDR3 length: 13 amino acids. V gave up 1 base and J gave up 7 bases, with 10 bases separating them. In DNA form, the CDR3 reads TGTGCCAGCAGCTTAGGTGGGGCGCGTGGCTACACCTTC. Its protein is CASSLGGARGYTF.

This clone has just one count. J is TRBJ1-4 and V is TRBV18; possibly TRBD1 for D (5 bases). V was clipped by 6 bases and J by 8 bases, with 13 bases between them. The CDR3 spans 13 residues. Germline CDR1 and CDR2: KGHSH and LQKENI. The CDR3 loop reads CASSPGTGEKLFF. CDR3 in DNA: TGTGCCAGCTCCCCCGGGACGGGGGAAAAACTGTTTTTT.

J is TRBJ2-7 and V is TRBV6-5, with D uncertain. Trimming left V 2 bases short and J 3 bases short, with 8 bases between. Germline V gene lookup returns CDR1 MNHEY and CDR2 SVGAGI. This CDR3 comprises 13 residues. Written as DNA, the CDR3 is TGTGCCAGCAGTTACGACAAATTCTACGAGCAGTACTTC. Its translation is CASSYDKFYEQYF.

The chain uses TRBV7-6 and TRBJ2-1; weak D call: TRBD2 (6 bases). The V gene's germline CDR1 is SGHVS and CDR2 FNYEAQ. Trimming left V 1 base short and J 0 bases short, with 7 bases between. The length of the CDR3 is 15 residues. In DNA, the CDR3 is TGTGCCAGCAGCTTAGAACTAGCCTCCTACAATGAGCAGTTCTTC. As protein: CASSLELASYNEQFF.

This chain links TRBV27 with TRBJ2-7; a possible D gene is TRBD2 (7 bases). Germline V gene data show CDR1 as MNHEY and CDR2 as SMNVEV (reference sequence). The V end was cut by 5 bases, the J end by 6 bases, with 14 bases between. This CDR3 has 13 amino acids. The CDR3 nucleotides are TGTGCCAGCAGTCCCGGTGGGGGGGCCGAGCAGTACTTC. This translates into CASSPGGGAEQYF.

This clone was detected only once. The CDR3 nucleotides read TGTGCCAGCAGCTCCACTAGCCGCGGGGTTGAAGAGCAGTACTTC. As protein: CASSSTSRGVEEQYF. The V call is TRBV13, the J call TRBJ2-7; D is possibly TRBD2 (6 bases). The CDR3 loop spans 15 amino acids. Trimming removed 4 bases at V and 7 bases at J, with 20 bases between. CDR1 PRHDT and CDR2 FYEKMQ come from the germline V gene (reference sequence). Together with reference TRBV13 and TRBJ2-7, the CDR3 gives the full variable domain: AAGVIQSPRHLIKEKRETATLKCYPIPRHDTVYWYQQGPGQDPQFLISFYEKMQSDKGSIPDRFSAQQFSDYHSELNMSSLELGDSALYFCASSSTSRGVEEQYFGPGTRLTVT.

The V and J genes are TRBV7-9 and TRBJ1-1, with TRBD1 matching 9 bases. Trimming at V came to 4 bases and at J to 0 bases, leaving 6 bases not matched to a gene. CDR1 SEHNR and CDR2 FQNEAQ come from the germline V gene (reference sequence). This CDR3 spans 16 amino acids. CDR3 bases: TGTGCCAGCAGCTCAACAGGGGGCGTCCTGAACACTGAAGCTTTCTTT. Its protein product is CASSSTGGVLNTEAFF.

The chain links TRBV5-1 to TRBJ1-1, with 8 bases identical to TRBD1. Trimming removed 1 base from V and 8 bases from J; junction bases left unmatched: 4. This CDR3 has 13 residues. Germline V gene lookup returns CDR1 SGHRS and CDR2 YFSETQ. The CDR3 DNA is TGCGCCAGCAGCTTGCTCCAGGGGGCGGAAGCTTTCTTT. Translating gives CASSLLQGAEAFF.

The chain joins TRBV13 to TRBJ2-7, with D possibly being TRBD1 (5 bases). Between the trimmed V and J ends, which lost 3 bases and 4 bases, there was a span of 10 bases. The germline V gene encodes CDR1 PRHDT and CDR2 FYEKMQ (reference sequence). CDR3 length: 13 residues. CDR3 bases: TGTGCCAGCAGCTTGGGCAGGGATTACGAGCAGTACTTC. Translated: CASSLGRDYEQYF.

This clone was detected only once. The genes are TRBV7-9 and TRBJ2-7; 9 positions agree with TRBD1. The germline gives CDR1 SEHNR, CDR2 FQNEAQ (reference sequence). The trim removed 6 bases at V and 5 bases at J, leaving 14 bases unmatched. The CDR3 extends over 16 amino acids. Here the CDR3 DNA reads TGTGCCAGCAGACAGGGGCCCGGACAGGGGTTCGACGAGCAGTACTTC. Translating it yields CASRQGPGQGFDEQYF.

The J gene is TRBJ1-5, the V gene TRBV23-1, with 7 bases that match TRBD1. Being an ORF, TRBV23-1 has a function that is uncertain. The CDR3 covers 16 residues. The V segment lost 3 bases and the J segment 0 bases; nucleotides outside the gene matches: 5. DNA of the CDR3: TGCGCCAGCAGTCACCCGGGACAGTATAGCAATCAGCCCCAGCATTTT. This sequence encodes CASSHPGQYSNQPQHF.